This is a list of T cell receptor beta chains from one sample in a study of T cells in Graves' hyperthyroidism and ophthalmopathy. MiXCR was run by TCRdb on the multiplex PCR reads, yielding one entry per CDR3 protein. This sample has some 600,000 distinct CDR3 sequences, with around 14% found just once. The material sequenced was blood. The source is a woman aged 25 to 39 with Graves' hyperthyroidism that later progressed to Graves' ophthalmopathy. Both conserved end residues are part of each CDR3. A D gene is named only where the DNA matches it firmly. Some rows mark clone size as missing; the rest say once, few, many or name a class of expanded clone.

>TRBV24-1|NA|13|few|TRBJ1-2
TGTGCCACCAGCGTGGACAGAAACTATGGCTACACCTTC
CATSVDRNYGYTF
>TRBV15|TRBD1|16|NA|TRBJ1-1
TGTGCCACCAGCAGCAAGACAGGGGGCGAGAGAACTGAAGCTTTCTTT
CATSSKTGGERTEAFF
>TRBV28|NA|15|NA|TRBJ1-2
TGTGCCAGCAGCTACACAGGGCCAACACTGGGAGGCTACACCTTC
CASSYTGPTLGGYTF
>TRBV5-1|NA|14|NA|TRBJ1-5
TGCGCCAGCAGCTTGGGGACCAACAATCAGCCCCAGCATTTT
CASSLGTNNQPQHF
>TRBV4-2|TRBD1|17|NA|TRBJ1-4
TGTGCCAGCAGCCAAGAGGGGACAGGGGCCACAAATGAAAAACTGTTTTTT
CASSQEGTGATNEKLFF
>TRBV24-1|NA|14|NA|TRBJ2-5
TGTGCCACCAGCCGATCGACAGGAGGAGAGACCCAGTACTTC
CATSRSTGGETQYF
>TRBV2|TRBD2|13|NA|TRBJ2-7
TGTGCCAGCAGACGGAGCGGGGTCTACGAGCAGTACTTC
CASRRSGVYEQYF
>TRBV11-2|TRBD1|16|many|TRBJ1-1
TGTGCCAGCAGCCCCCGGACAGGGGGCTTCGACACTGAAGCTTTCTTT
CASSPRTGGFDTEAFF
>TRBV10-3|TRBD1|15|many|TRBJ2-7
TGTGCCATCAGTGAAAGGACAGGGGGGTACGGCGAGCAGTACTTC
CAISERTGGYGEQYF
>TRBV19|NA|20|NA|TRBJ2-3
TGTGCCAGTAGTATGGGACAGGGTGCGGGAGGAAGGTTTCAGAGGGATACGCAGTATTTT
CASSMGQGAGGRFQRDTQYF
>TRBV12-5|NA|15|many|TRBJ1-6
TGTGCTAGTGGTTTCGTCCAGGGGTATAATTCACCCCTCCACTTT
CASGFVQGYNSPLHF
>TRBV9|NA|14|NA|TRBJ2-5
TGTGCCAGCAGCGTATTCCCCCTCCAAGGGACCCAGTACTTC
CASSVFPLQGTQYF
>TRBV27|NA|13|many|TRBJ1-2
TGTGCCAGCAGGGACGGGTCTAACTATGGCTACACCTTC
CASRDGSNYGYTF
>TRBV2|NA|14|many|TRBJ1-2
TGTGCCAGCAGTGAACCTGGGACGGCCTATGGCTACACCTTC
CASSEPGTAYGYTF
>TRBV29-1|TRBD2|14|many|TRBJ2-7
TGCAGCGTTGAAGAATCAGTAGCGGGAGCCGAGCAGTACTTC
CSVEESVAGAEQYF
>TRBV2|NA|12|many|TRBJ1-2
TGTGCCAGCACCCGAGGGGCAGGTTCCTACACCTTC
CASTRGAGSYTF
>TRBV7-2|TRBD1|16|many|TRBJ2-3
TGTGCCAGCAGCCTCAATGGACAGGGAAACACAGATACGCAGTATTTT
CASSLNGQGNTDTQYF
>TRBV7-2|NA|18|many|TRBJ2-5
TGTGCCAGCAGCTTAGGGGGGTTCGGGAGAAGTCTCCAAGAGACCCAGTACTTC
CASSLGGFGRSLQETQYF
>TRBV12-3/TRBV12-4|NA|13|many|TRBJ1-2
TGTGCCAGCAGCTTCACCAGCCACTATGGCTACACCTTC
CASSFTSHYGYTF
>TRBV9|NA|15|many|TRBJ1-1
TGTGCCAGCAGCGTAGTACCGGAGGGACGGGGTGAAGCTTTCTTT
CASSVVPEGRGEAFF
>TRBV7-2|TRBD2|17|few|TRBJ2-1
TGTGCCAGCACCCTGACTAGCGGGAGGGCCAGTCTCGATGAGCAGTTCTTC
CASTLTSGRASLDEQFF
>TRBV6-1|TRBD1|14|many|TRBJ2-7
TGTGCCAGCATAGCAGGGGGCCCTACGAACCGGCAGTACTTC
CASIAGGPTNRQYF
>TRBV6-1|NA|15|NA|TRBJ2-7
TGTGCCAGCAGTTATGAGCTCCTCGGGTCCTACGAGCAGTACTTC
CASSYELLGSYEQYF
>TRBV10-3|NA|13|many|TRBJ1-4
TGTGCCACCCGAGGGGGGGACCCCGGGAAACTGTTTTTT
CATRGGDPGKLFF
>TRBV27|NA|15|many|TRBJ1-5
TGTGCCAGCTCCTTGGATTTGGCGAGCAATCAGCCCCAGCATTTT
CASSLDLASNQPQHF
>TRBV20-1|NA|14|many|TRBJ1-1
TGCAGTGCTGTTCGGGACCCCGCGGGCACTGAAGCTTTCTTT
CSAVRDPAGTEAFF
>TRBV12-3/TRBV12-4|NA|14|many|TRBJ1-2
TGTGCCAGCAGTTCCACCGGGAGCCTTGGGGGCTACACCTTC
CASSSTGSLGGYTF
>TRBV19|TRBD1|13|few|TRBJ2-7
TGTGCCAGTGCGTGGGACAGTTCCTACGAGCAGTACTTC
CASAWDSSYEQYF
>TRBV15|TRBD2|18|NA|TRBJ2-2
TGTGCCACCAGCAGGTGGGGACTAGCGGGACCTAACGCCGGGGAGCTGTTTTTT
CATSRWGLAGPNAGELFF
>TRBV29-1|TRBD1|13|many|TRBJ2-3
TGCAACGTTGTGACAGGGTCTACAGATACGCAGTATTTT
CNVVTGSTDTQYF
>TRBV5-1|NA|22|NA|TRBJ2-2
TGCGCCAGCAGCTCCAACGGCACACAGGGCTCTGGGGTCGGGGCGAACACCGGGGAGCTGTTTTTT
CASSSNGTQGSGVGANTGELFF
>TRBV7-2|TRBD1|14|many|TRBJ1-2
TGTGCCAGCAGCTTACAGGGGGGAGACTATGGCTACACCTTC
CASSLQGGDYGYTF
>TRBV27|TRBD1|15|many|TRBJ1-6
TGTGCCAGCAGTAATCCGGGACAGAGAGACCCACCCCTCCACTTT
CASSNPGQRDPPLHF
>TRBV27|NA|13|NA|TRBJ2-1
TGTGCCAGCAGTTCTAGCCCGCTCAATGAGCAGTTCTTC
CASSSSPLNEQFF
>TRBV18|NA|14|many|TRBJ1-1
TGTGCCAGCTCACCACCCCAGGTTGGGACTGAAGCTTTCTTT
CASSPPQVGTEAFF
>TRBV30|NA|13|NA|TRBJ1-1
TGTGCCTGGAGTGCCCGGGGGAGGGCTGAAGTTTTCTTT
CAWSARGRAEVFF
>TRBV5-1|NA|16|NA|TRBJ2-1
TGCGCCAGCAGCTTGAATACAGGCGTCACCTACAATGAGCAGTTCTTC
CASSLNTGVTYNEQFF
>TRBV7-2|NA|16|many|TRBJ1-2
TGTGCCAACAGCTCAGCTCCCCGGGACGGAAAATATGGCTACACCTTC
CANSSAPRDGKYGYTF
>TRBV27|NA|13|many|TRBJ2-7
TGTGCCAGCAGTCCGAGACTAGACTACGAGCAGTACTTC
CASSPRLDYEQYF
>TRBV5-4|NA|15|NA|TRBJ1-4
TGTGCCAGCAGCTTGCGCGACAGCCTAGCCGAAAAACTGTTTTTT
CASSLRDSLAEKLFF
>TRBV12-3/TRBV12-4|NA|15|many|TRBJ2-3
TGTGCCAGCAGTCCCAGATCTGGAGGAGGAGATACGCAGTATTTT
CASSPRSGGGDTQYF
>TRBV11-2|NA|11|many|TRBJ2-7
TGTGCCAGCAGCGAGCTCTACGAGCAGTACTTC
CASSELYEQYF
>TRBV12-3/TRBV12-4|NA|15|many|TRBJ2-1
TGTGCCAGCAGTTTAGGGGGAGCCCGGAACAATGAGCAGTTCTTC
CASSLGGARNNEQFF
>TRBV29-1|TRBD1|12|many|TRBJ1-2
TGCAGCGGCGGGGGACAGGACCATGGCTACACCTTC
CSGGGQDHGYTF
>TRBV7-9|TRBD2|17|NA|TRBJ2-7
TGTGCCAGCAGCGCGCCCCCTTTGCGGGAGAGCTCCTACGAGCAGTACTTC
CASSAPPLRESSYEQYF
>TRBV28|TRBD1|12|many|TRBJ2-7
TGTGCCAGCTGGGACAGGTCGAACGAGCAGTACTTC
CASWDRSNEQYF
>TRBV7-9|TRBD2|15|many|TRBJ2-7
TGTGCCAGCAGCACCGGGACTAGCGGGATCGGAGAGCAGTACTTC
CASSTGTSGIGEQYF
>TRBV28|NA|15|NA|TRBJ1-1
TGTGCCAGCAGTTTAGCAGGGAAACTGAACACTGAAGCTTTCTTT
CASSLAGKLNTEAFF
>TRBV12-3/TRBV12-4|TRBD2|16|few|TRBJ2-1
TGTGCCAGCAGTTTCTTAGCGGGAGGGGGTAACAATGAGCAGTTCTTC
CASSFLAGGGNNEQFF
>TRBV13|NA|16|few|TRBJ2-6
TGTGCCAGCAGCTTAGGTCAGGGCCCTGGGGCCAACGTCCTGACTTTC
CASSLGQGPGANVLTF